A selection of T cell receptor beta chains follows, all from one sample in a study of regulatory T cells in long-lasting Graves disease. TCRdb re-called the multiplex PCR reads through MiXCR, storing one row per CDR3 protein. This table has roughly 530,000 distinct CDR3 sequences, about 16% appearing once. These data were also reused for a study on T cells in Graves' hyperthyroidism and ophthalmopathy.

The sample in question was peripheral blood mononuclear cells (PBMCs), obtained at new diagnosis, from a patient treated with antithyroid drugs. The receptors derive from a woman aged 40 to 65 with Graves disease. CDR3s include the opening cysteine and the closing phenylalanine or tryptophan. D genes are given only for firm matches. Where a row states a size, it is once, few, many or the class of an expanded clone; other rows omit it.

D gene: NA; clone size: few; J gene: TRBJ2-7; V gene: TRBV6-1; CDR3 length: 12; CDR3 protein: CASSLKVYEQYF; CDR3 DNA: TGTGCCAGCAGCCTAAAAGTCTACGAGCAGTACTTC
D gene: TRBD1; clone size: NA; J gene: TRBJ2-2; V gene: TRBV7-2; CDR3 length: 15; CDR3 protein: CASRRGTGLTGELFF; CDR3 DNA: TGTGCCAGCAGACGGGGGACAGGGTTGACCGGGGAGCTGTTTTTT
D gene: TRBD2; clone size: NA; J gene: TRBJ2-7; V gene: TRBV6-1; CDR3 length: 15; CDR3 protein: CASSERTSGLNEQYF; CDR3 DNA: TGTGCCAGCAGTGAAAGGACTAGCGGGCTCAACGAGCAGTACTTC
D gene: TRBD2; clone size: NA; J gene: TRBJ2-3; V gene: TRBV20-1; CDR3 length: 16; CDR3 protein: CSARFVAGGFTDTQYF; CDR3 DNA: TGCAGTGCTAGATTTGTAGCGGGGGGATTCACAGATACGCAGTATTTT
D gene: TRBD1; clone size: NA; J gene: TRBJ1-4; V gene: TRBV18; CDR3 length: 16; CDR3 protein: CASSPGQSSTNEKLFF; CDR3 DNA: TGTGCCAGCTCACCGGGACAGTCGTCAACTAATGAAAAACTGTTTTTT
D gene: NA; clone size: many; J gene: TRBJ2-7; V gene: TRBV30; CDR3 length: 14; CDR3 protein: CAWSHAGTSYEQYF; CDR3 DNA: TGTGCCTGGAGTCACGCGGGGACGTCCTACGAGCAGTACTTC
D gene: NA; clone size: few; J gene: TRBJ1-4; V gene: TRBV19; CDR3 length: 14; CDR3 protein: CASAWGWTSEKLFF; CDR3 DNA: TGTGCCAGTGCCTGGGGGTGGACTAGCGAAAAACTGTTTTTT
D gene: NA; clone size: NA; J gene: TRBJ2-5; V gene: TRBV15; CDR3 length: 14; CDR3 protein: CATSRDPIQETQYF; CDR3 DNA: TGTGCCACCAGCAGAGATCCCATACAAGAGACCCAGTACTTC
D gene: NA; clone size: few; J gene: TRBJ2-4; V gene: TRBV3-1; CDR3 length: 16; CDR3 protein: CASSQDIELAKNIQYF; CDR3 DNA: TGTGCCAGCAGCCAAGATATCGAGCTAGCCAAAAACATTCAGTACTTC
D gene: NA; clone size: many; J gene: TRBJ1-4; V gene: TRBV5-5; CDR3 length: 15; CDR3 protein: CASSQGDATNEKLFF; CDR3 DNA: TGTGCCAGCAGCCAAGGCGACGCAACTAATGAAAAACTGTTTTTT
D gene: NA; clone size: many; J gene: TRBJ2-1; V gene: TRBV11-3; CDR3 length: 16; CDR3 protein: CASSAVGRGASNEQFF; CDR3 DNA: TGTGCCAGCAGCGCCGTAGGTCGGGGGGCCTCCAATGAGCAGTTCTTC
D gene: NA; clone size: NA; J gene: TRBJ2-7; V gene: TRBV18; CDR3 length: 14; CDR3 protein: CASSPVKQGAEQYF; CDR3 DNA: TGTGCCAGCTCACCAGTTAAACAGGGAGCCGAGCAGTACTTC
D gene: NA; clone size: many; J gene: TRBJ2-1; V gene: TRBV6-5; CDR3 length: 13; CDR3 protein: CASSYRVGNEQFF; CDR3 DNA: TGTGCCAGCAGTTACCGAGTCGGCAATGAGCAGTTCTTC
D gene: NA; clone size: NA; J gene: TRBJ2-7; V gene: TRBV6-1; CDR3 length: 14; CDR3 protein: CASSEAGGGGEQYF; CDR3 DNA: TGTGCCAGCAGTGAAGCCGGAGGGGGGGGCGAGCAGTACTTC